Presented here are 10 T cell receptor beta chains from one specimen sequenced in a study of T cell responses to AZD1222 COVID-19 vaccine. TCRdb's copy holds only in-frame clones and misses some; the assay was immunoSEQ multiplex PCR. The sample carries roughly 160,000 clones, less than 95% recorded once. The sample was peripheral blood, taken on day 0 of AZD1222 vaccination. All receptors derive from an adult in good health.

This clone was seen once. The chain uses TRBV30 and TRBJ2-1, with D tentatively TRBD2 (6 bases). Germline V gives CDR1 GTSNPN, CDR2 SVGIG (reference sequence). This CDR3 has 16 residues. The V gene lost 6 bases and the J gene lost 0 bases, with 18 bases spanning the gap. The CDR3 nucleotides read TGTGCCTGCCGAAGACTAGATGGGTCCTCCTACAATGAGCAGTTCTTC. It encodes CACRRLDGSSYNEQFF.

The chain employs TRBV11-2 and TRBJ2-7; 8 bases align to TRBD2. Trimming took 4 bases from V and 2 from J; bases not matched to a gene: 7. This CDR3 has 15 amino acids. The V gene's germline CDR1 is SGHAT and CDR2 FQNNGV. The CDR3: CASSSGSGGTYEQYF. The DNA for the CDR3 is TGTGCCAGCAGCTCCGGGAGCGGGGGTACCTACGAGCAGTACTTC.

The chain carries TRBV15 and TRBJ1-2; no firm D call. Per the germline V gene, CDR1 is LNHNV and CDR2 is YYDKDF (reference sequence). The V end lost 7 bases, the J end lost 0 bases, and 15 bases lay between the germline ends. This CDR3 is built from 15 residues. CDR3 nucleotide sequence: TGTGCCACCAAGGAGAGTAGACTCTCTAACTATGGCTACACCTTC. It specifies CATKESRLSNYGYTF. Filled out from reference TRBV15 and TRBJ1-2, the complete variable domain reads DAMVIQNPRYQVTQFGKPVTLSCSQTLNHNVMYWYQQKSSQAPKLLFHYYDKDFNNEADTPDNFQSRRPNTSFCFLDIRSPGLGDTAMYLCATKESRLSNYGYTFGSGTRLTVV.

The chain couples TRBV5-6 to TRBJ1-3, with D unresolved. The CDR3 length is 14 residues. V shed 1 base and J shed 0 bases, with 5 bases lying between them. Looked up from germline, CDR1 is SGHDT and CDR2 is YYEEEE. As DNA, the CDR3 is TGTGCCAGCAGCTTGAGAGGCTCTGGAAACACCATATATTTT. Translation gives CASSLRGSGNTIYF.

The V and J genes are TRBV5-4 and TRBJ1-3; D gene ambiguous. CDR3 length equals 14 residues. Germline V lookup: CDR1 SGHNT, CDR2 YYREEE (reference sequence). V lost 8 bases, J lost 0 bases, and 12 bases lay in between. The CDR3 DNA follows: TGTGCCAGTAGGTGGAGGAGCTCTGGAAACACCATATATTTT. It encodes CASRWRSSGNTIYF.

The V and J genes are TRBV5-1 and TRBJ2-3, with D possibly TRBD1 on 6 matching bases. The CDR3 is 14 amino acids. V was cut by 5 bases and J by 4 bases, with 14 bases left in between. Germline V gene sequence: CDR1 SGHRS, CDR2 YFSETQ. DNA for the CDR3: TGCGCCAGCAGGGGACATCCTAGCTCAGATACGCAGTATTTT. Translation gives CASRGHPSSDTQYF.

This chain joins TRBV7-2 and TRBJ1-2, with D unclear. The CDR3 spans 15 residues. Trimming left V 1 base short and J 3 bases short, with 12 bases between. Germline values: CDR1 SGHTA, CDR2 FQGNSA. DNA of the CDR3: TGTGCCAGCAGCTTAGATGGCAGAGCATACTATGGCTACACCTTC. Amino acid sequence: CASSLDGRAYYGYTF. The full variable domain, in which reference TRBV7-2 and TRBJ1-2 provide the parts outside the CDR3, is GAGVSQSPSNKVTEKGKDVELRCDPISGHTALYWYRQSLGQGLEFLIYFQGNSAPDKSGLPSDRFSAERTGGSVSTLTIQRTQQEDSAVYLCASSLDGRAYYGYTFGSGTRLTVV.

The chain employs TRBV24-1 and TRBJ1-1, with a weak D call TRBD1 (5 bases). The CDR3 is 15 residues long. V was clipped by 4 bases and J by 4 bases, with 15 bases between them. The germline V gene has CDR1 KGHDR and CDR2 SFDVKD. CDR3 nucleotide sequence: TGTGCCACCAGTGACACAGGAGGAAGGGGCACTGAAGCTTTCTTT. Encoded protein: CATSDTGGRGTEAFF.

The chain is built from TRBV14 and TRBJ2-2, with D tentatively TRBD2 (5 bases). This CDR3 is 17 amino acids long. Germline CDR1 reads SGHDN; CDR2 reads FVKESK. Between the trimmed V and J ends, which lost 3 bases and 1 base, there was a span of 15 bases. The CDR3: CASSQRFLRENTGELFF. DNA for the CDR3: TGTGCCAGCAGCCAGAGGTTTTTGAGGGAGAACACCGGGGAGCTGTTTTTT.

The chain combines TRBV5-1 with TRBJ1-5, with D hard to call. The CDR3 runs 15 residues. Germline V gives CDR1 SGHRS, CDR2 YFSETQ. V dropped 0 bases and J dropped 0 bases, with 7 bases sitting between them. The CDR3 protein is CASSLGWDSNQPQHF. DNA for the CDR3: TGCGCCAGCAGCTTGGGTTGGGATAGCAATCAGCCCCAGCATTTT.